This T cell receptor (beta chain) appears in the sequencing data of a study of blood T cell repertoires in COVID-19. Background on the study: Collection of acute and convalescent COVID-19 samples took place in the United States, Italy and Spain.

Using immunoSEQ multiplex PCR, the repertoire was profiled, and TCRdb retains in-frame clones only, with some absent. The sample holds roughly 98,000 clones; around four fifths are singletons and the top ten take roughly 12%. Germline V gives CDR1 MNHEY, CDR2 SVGAGI. This CDR3 region has 15 residues. The J segment lost 0 bases and the V segment lost 7 bases, leaving 4 bases of the junction unmatched. This receptor was taken from a woman in her seventies with active or convalescent COVID-19. The chain has TRBV6-5 and TRBJ1-3, with 9 nucleotides matching TRBD1. Sequences were obtained from peripheral blood. The CDR3 here is CASTGTGYSGNTIYF. The CDR3 DNA is TGTGCCAGCACCGGGACAGGGTACTCTGGAAACACCATATATTTT.